Listed below are T cell receptor beta chains from one sample, sequenced in a study of T cells in narcolepsy. Only in-frame clones appear in the TCRdb table, and some are missing; sequencing was by immunoSEQ multiplex PCR. The sample gives around 30,000 clones, about 77% of which show up once; 1.2% is in the top ten. The specimen was CD45RA- memory CD4+ T cells from PBMCs. These receptors came from a human donor with narcolepsy. CDR3s include the opening cysteine and the closing phenylalanine or tryptophan. The D gene is left open where the match is weak. Rows give clone size only sometimes, using once, few, many, or a class for an expanded clone.

TRBV9,TRBJ1-1,NA,NA,CASSVVGQGLNTEAFF,TGTGCCAGCAGCGTAGTGGGGCAGGGGTTGAACACTGAAGCTTTCTTT
TRBV18,TRBJ2-1,TRBD2,NA,CASSLKGLEGEQFF,TGTGCCAGCTCACTAAAGGGACTAGAGGGTGAGCAGTTCTTC
TRBV10-1,TRBJ1-1,TRBD1,NA,CASSQQGASGGTEAFF,TGCGCCAGCAGTCAACAAGGGGCCTCAGGGGGGACTGAAGCTTTCTTT
TRBV19,TRBJ2-2,NA,NA,CASSTRFPNTGELFF,TGTGCCAGTAGTACACGCTTTCCGAACACCGGGGAGCTGTTTTTT
TRBV18,TRBJ1-1,NA,NA,CASSPLHPWDTEAFF,TGTGCCAGCTCACCCCTGCACCCCTGGGACACTGAAGCTTTCTTT
TRBV5-1,TRBJ1-1,NA,NA,CASSFLQFGAGGAFF,TGCGCCAGCAGCTTCTTACAGTTCGGGGCGGGAGGAGCTTTCTTT
TRBV9,TRBJ1-6,TRBD1,NA,CASSLAVGQGNSPLHF,TGTGCCAGCAGCTTAGCCGTGGGACAGGGGAATTCACCCCTCCACTTT
TRBV9,TRBJ1-2,NA,NA,CASSTRTGIYGYTF,TGTGCCAGCAGCACCAGGACGGGGATCTATGGCTACACCTTC
TRBV2,TRBJ2-2,TRBD1,medium-sized,CASSRGSHGELFF,TGTGCCAGCAGCAGGGGGAGTCACGGGGAGCTGTTTTTT
TRBV29-1,TRBJ2-3,NA,NA,CSVVGGVRRQKQDTQYF,TGCAGCGTTGTCGGGGGTGTTAGGAGACAGAAACAAGATACGCAGTATTTT
TRBV11-2,TRBJ1-1,NA,NA,CASSLPAAPAGNTEAFF,TGTGCCAGCAGCTTGCCCGCCGCTCCGGCCGGGAACACTGAAGCTTTCTTT
TRBV30,TRBJ1-5,TRBD1,NA,CAWSGLGQSHQPQHF,TGTGCCTGGAGCGGCTTGGGACAGTCCCATCAGCCCCAGCATTTT
TRBV30,TRBJ2-1,TRBD2,NA,CAWRGAGGDNEQFF,TGTGCCTGGAGAGGAGCGGGGGGAGACAATGAGCAGTTCTTC
TRBV10-3,TRBJ1-2,TRBD1,NA,CAISSDRGSGYTF,TGTGCCATCAGTTCGGACAGGGGGTCTGGCTACACCTTC
TRBV29-1,TRBJ2-5,NA,NA,CSVEGRGETQYF,TGCAGTGTGGAGGGCAGGGGGGAGACCCAGTACTTC
TRBV6-1,TRBJ1-1,NA,NA,CASTLRGLGNTEAFF,TGTGCCAGCACCCTCCGGGGCCTCGGGAACACTGAAGCTTTCTTT
TRBV7-2,TRBJ1-3,TRBD1,NA,CASSLSTGQGNTIYF,TGTGCCAGCAGCCTCTCGACAGGGCAAGGAAACACCATATATTTT
TRBV7-3,TRBJ2-2,NA,NA,CASSLRGTSNTGELFF,TGTGCCAGCAGCCTCCGCGGAACTAGTAACACCGGGGAGCTGTTTTTT
TRBV27,TRBJ1-2,NA,NA,CASSLLGRDYGYTF,TGTGCCAGCAGTTTACTTGGCAGGGACTATGGCTACACCTTC
TRBV2,TRBJ2-7,TRBD1,NA,CASSRDSLPYEQYF,TGTGCCAGCAGTCGGGACAGCTTACCGTACGAGCAGTACTTC
TRBV5-6,TRBJ1-3,NA,NA,CASSFSSGNTIYF,TGTGCCAGCAGCTTTAGCTCTGGAAACACCATATATTTT
TRBV7-7,TRBJ2-1,NA,once,CASSLVGGSYNEQFF,TGTGCTAGCAGCTTAGTGGGGGGCTCCTACAATGAGCAGTTCTTC
TRBV6-1,TRBJ2-7,NA,NA,CASSYPGSGEQYF,TGTGCCAGCAGTTATCCCGGGAGCGGCGAGCAGTACTTC
TRBV4-1,TRBJ1-6,TRBD1,NA,CASSQDAGTVGSPLHF,TGCGCCAGCAGCCAAGATGCCGGGACAGTGGGTTCACCCCTCCACTTT
TRBV4-2,TRBJ2-3,TRBD2,NA,CASSQKLAGGRTDTQYF,TGTGCCAGCAGCCAAAAACTAGCGGGGGGCCGCACAGATACGCAGTATTTT
TRBV6-1,TRBJ2-3,NA,NA,CASSAARNTDTQYF,TGTGCCAGCAGTGCAGCCCGGAACACAGATACGCAGTATTTT
TRBV5-1,TRBJ2-2,TRBD2,NA,CASSPTSGSVGELFF,TGCGCCAGCAGCCCGACTAGCGGGAGCGTCGGGGAGCTGTTTTTT
TRBV5-5,TRBJ2-3,NA,few,CASSSAGRAATSTDTQYF,TGTGCCAGCAGCTCGGCAGGAAGAGCGGCAACTAGCACAGATACGCAGTATTTT
TRBV5-1,TRBJ1-1,NA,NA,CASRRGQANTEAFF,TGCGCCAGCAGACGAGGGCAGGCGAACACTGAAGCTTTCTTT
TRBV7-9,TRBJ1-4,NA,NA,CASSSPSGSTNEKLFF,TGTGCCAGCAGCTCGCCCTCAGGATCCACTAATGAAAAACTGTTTTTT
TRBV5-4,TRBJ2-7,TRBD1,few,CASSFGGPGQGYEQYF,TGTGCCAGCAGCTTCGGTGGCCCGGGACAGGGCTACGAGCAGTACTTC
TRBV6-1,TRBJ2-7,NA,NA,CASSVGPPDGSYEQYF,TGTGCCAGCAGTGTCGGACCCCCCGATGGCTCCTACGAGCAGTACTTC
TRBV5-4,TRBJ1-1,NA,NA,CASSFRGPTEAFF,TGTGCCAGCAGCTTCCGGGGACCCACTGAAGCTTTCTTT
TRBV2,TRBJ1-5,NA,NA,CASSSGRGANQPQHF,TGTGCCAGCAGTTCGGGACGGGGAGCCAATCAGCCCCAGCATTTT
TRBV10-2,TRBJ1-2,TRBD1,NA,CASGTGDYGYTF,TGCGCCAGCGGGACAGGGGACTATGGCTACACCTTC
TRBV1,TRBJ2-5,NA,once,CTTAPLGLAGDAYQETQYF,TGCACCACAGCCCCCCTAGGACTAGCGGGGGATGCGTACCAAGAGACCCAGTACTTC
TRBV9,TRBJ1-1,TRBD1,NA,CASSPTGTGFHTEAFF,TGTGCCAGCAGCCCAACCGGGACAGGGTTTCACACTGAAGCTTTCTTT
TRBV7-8,TRBJ2-2,NA,NA,CASSLGDPTGELFF,TGTGCCAGCAGCTTAGGAGACCCTACCGGGGAGCTGTTTTTT
TRBV4-1,TRBJ1-2,NA,NA,CASSPLSLAGGYTF,TGCGCCAGCAGCCCGTTAAGTCTTGCGGGGGGCTACACCTTC
TRBV9,TRBJ1-1,NA,NA,CASSRNIGGNTEAFF,TGTGCCAGCAGCCGTAACATCGGGGGGAACACTGAAGCTTTCTTT
TRBV7-2,TRBJ1-6,TRBD1,few,CASSENRGANSPLHF,TGTGCCAGCAGCGAAAACAGGGGAGCGAATTCACCCCTCCACTTT